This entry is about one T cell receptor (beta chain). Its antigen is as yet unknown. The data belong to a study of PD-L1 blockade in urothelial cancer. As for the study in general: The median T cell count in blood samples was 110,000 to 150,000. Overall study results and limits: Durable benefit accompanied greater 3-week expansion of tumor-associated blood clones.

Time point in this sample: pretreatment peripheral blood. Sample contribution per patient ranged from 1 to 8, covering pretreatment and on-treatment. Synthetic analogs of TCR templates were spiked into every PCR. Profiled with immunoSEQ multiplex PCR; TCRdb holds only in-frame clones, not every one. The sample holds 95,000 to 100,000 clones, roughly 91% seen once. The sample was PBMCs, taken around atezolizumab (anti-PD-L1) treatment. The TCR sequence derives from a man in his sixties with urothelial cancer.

CDR3 loop: CASSINPSLLSYEQYF. CDR3 nucleotide sequence: TGTGCCAGTAGTATAAATCCTTCCCTATTAAGCTACGAGCAGTACTTC. The rearrangement links TRBV19 to TRBJ2-7; D uncertain. CDR3 length: 16 amino acids. Per the germline V gene, CDR1 is LNHDA and CDR2 is SQIVND (reference sequence). Trimming pared 2 bases from V and 3 bases from J, leaving 17 bases between.